Each of the 21 T cell receptor beta chains below was sequenced from the same sample in a study of T cell responses to AZD1222 COVID-19 vaccine. Clones were read by immunoSEQ multiplex PCR, and TCRdb kept only the in-frame ones, dropping some. The table has about 270,000 clones, about 94% seen once. The specimen comprised peripheral blood, sampled 28 days after the second AZD1222 dose. Receptors originate from an adult who received the AZD1222 COVID-19 vaccine.

The chain carries TRBV18 and TRBJ2-5, with D tentatively TRBD1 or TRBD2 (6 bases each). Trimming took off 8 bases at V and 1 base at J, with 17 bases between the two ends. This CDR3 region has 15 residues. Germline CDR1 is KGHSH and CDR2 is LQKENI. CDR3 DNA sequence: TGTGCCAGCGTACAGGTCCGGGGGCCCCAAGAGACCCAGTACTTC. Its protein is CASVQVRGPQETQYF.

The chain uses TRBV19 and TRBJ1-2; TRBD1 is a possible D gene (5 bases). Germline V gene lookup returns CDR1 LNHDA and CDR2 SQIVND (reference sequence). The CDR3 has 15 amino acids. The V gene lost 3 bases and the J gene lost 5 bases, with 16 bases spanning the gap. CDR3 sequence: CASSIVNRKEYGYTF. As DNA, the CDR3 is TGTGCCAGTAGTATTGTAAACAGGAAAGAGTATGGCTACACCTTC.

J is TRBJ1-3 and V is TRBV3-1 (or the pseudogene TRBV3-2); D is perhaps TRBD1 (5 bases). V lost 10 bases and J 0 bases, leaving 19 bases between the germline ends. The length of the CDR3 is 16 residues. In germline, CDR1 is LGHDT, CDR2 YNNKEL (reference sequence). The CDR3 protein is CATSPDGGHSGNTIYF. Here the CDR3 DNA reads TGTGCCACCTCCCCTGACGGAGGACACTCTGGAAACACCATATATTTT.

In its sample, this clone was seen once. Other DNA variants within this sample encode the same CDR3. V and J are TRBV7-8 and TRBJ2-7, with TRBD1 identical over 9 bases. This CDR3 contains 14 residues. V was clipped by 3 bases and J by 2 bases; unmatched bases: 2. Germline V gene lookup returns CDR1 SGHVS and CDR2 FQNEAQ. DNA for the CDR3: TGTGCCAGCAGCTTGGGGACAGGGACCTACGAGCAGTACTTC. It codes for CASSLGTGTYEQYF. Based on the CDR3 plus reference TRBV7-8 and TRBJ2-7, the full variable domain is GAGVSQSPRYKVAKRGQDVALRCDPISGHVSLFWYQQALGQGPEFLTYFQNEAQLDKSGLPSDRFFAERPEGSVSTLKIQRTQQEDSAVYLCASSLGTGTYEQYFGPGTRLTVT.

This chain joins TRBV6-2 or TRBV6-3 and TRBJ2-1; D is ambiguous. V lost 2 bases and J 6 bases, leaving 20 bases between the germline ends. The CDR3 extends over 17 amino acids. Looked up from germline, CDR1 is MNHEY and CDR2 is SVGEGT. The CDR3 sequence is CASSYTLLGGSSNEQFF. The CDR3 DNA reads as TGTGCCAGCAGTTACACCCTTCTAGGTGGATCAAGCAATGAGCAGTTCTTC.

The J gene is TRBJ1-4, the V gene TRBV5-1; 7 bases agree with TRBD1. The CDR3 extends over 15 amino acids. The ends lost 2 bases at V and 5 bases at J; junction bases unmatched: 6. Germline CDR1 SGHRS, CDR2 YFSETQ. CDR3 coding DNA: TGCGCCAGCAGCTTCATAGGGACAGCGAATGAAAAACTGTTTTTT. Residues: CASSFIGTANEKLFF.

The chain combines TRBV2 with TRBJ2-6; D ambiguous. In germline, CDR1 is SNHLY, CDR2 FYNNEI. The CDR3 sequence is 15 residues long. Trimming cost V 7 bases and J 0 bases, with 10 bases left between them. CDR3 protein: CASTRDTSGANVLTF. The CDR3 DNA is TGTGCCAGCACCAGAGACACCTCTGGGGCCAACGTCCTGACTTTC.

This clone appeared once. The chain has TRBV28 and TRBJ2-1; possibly TRBD2 for D (5 bases). The CDR3 spans 12 residues. CDR1 is MDHEN, CDR2 SYDVKM, per germline. The V and J ends lost 5 bases and 12 bases respectively, with 14 bases between them. CDR3 DNA sequence: TGTGCCAGCAGTACCCTACGCGGGTTGCAGTTCTTC. Amino acid sequence: CASSTLRGLQFF.

The chain recombines TRBV5-1 with TRBJ2-7; D unclear. V was cut by 0 bases and J by 3 bases, with 10 bases left in between. The CDR3 sequence is 14 residues long. Germline CDR1 is SGHRS and CDR2 is YFSETQ. CDR3: CASSLVGPGYEQYF. In nucleotides, the CDR3 is TGCGCCAGCAGCTTGGTAGGACCGGGCTACGAGCAGTACTTC. Drawing the rest from reference TRBV5-1 and TRBJ2-7, the complete variable domain is KAGVTQTPRYLIKTRGQQVTLSCSPISGHRSVSWYQQTPGQGLQFLFEYFSETQRNKGNFPGRFSGRQFSNSRSEMNVSTLELGDSALYLCASSLVGPGYEQYFGPGTRLTVT.

Turning to this clone: One junction end does not reproduce the germline sequence, and a read error may be involved. The gene calls are TRBV7-7 and TRBJ2-1; 14 bases align to TRBD2. CDR3 length: 15 amino acids. Germline CDR1 SSHAT, CDR2 FNYEAQ (reference sequence). The CDR3 is CASSQGLAGVNEQFF. CDR3 coding DNA: TGTGCTAGCAGCCAGGGACTAGCGGGGGTTAATGAGCAGTTCTTC.

This clone has just one count. This rearrangement joins TRBV3-1 (or the pseudogene TRBV3-2) to TRBJ1-2; D perhaps matches TRBD1 (5 bases). V was shortened by 10 bases and J by 0 bases, with 18 bases between the two germline ends. The CDR3 loop spans 15 amino acids. CDR1 and CDR2 (germline): LGHDT, YNNKEL (reference sequence). As DNA, the CDR3 is TGTGCCACCGGGGTGGGGGGGAAAGCTAACTATGGCTACACCTTC. This codes for CATGVGGKANYGYTF.

This chain links TRBV28 with TRBJ1-6; no reliable D call. V lost 6 bases to trimming and J lost 7 bases, with 13 bases between them. CDR1 MDHEN and CDR2 SYDVKM come from the germline V gene. This CDR3 has 14 amino acids. The CDR3 spells CASSPKFRNSPLHF. In DNA form, the CDR3 reads TGTGCCAGCAGCCCCAAGTTTAGGAATTCACCCCTCCACTTT.

This clone was picked up one time. This same CDR3 is encoded by further DNA sequences in the sample. V gene TRBV5-1 combines with J gene TRBJ1-1; 8 bases agree with TRBD1. Germline trimming cut 4 bases from V and 5 bases from J; bases unmatched to any gene: 7. The CDR3 spans 14 residues. CDR1 SGHRS and CDR2 YFSETQ come from the germline V gene. CDR3: CASSLDREGTEAFF. The CDR3 nucleotides are TGCGCCAGCAGCCTGGACAGGGAGGGGACTGAAGCTTTCTTT.

This clone was seen a single time. The V call is TRBV5-4, the J call TRBJ2-7, with 7 bases that match TRBD1. The J segment lost 11 bases and the V segment lost 0 bases, leaving 5 bases of the junction unmatched. The CDR3 sequence is 12 residues long. Germline-derived CDR1 and CDR2 are SGHNT and YYREEE (reference sequence). The DNA for the CDR3 is TGTGCCAGCAGCTTGGACAGGGGTGGTGAGTACTTC. This sequence encodes CASSLDRGGEYF.

This clone was detected once. The rearrangement links TRBV4-2 to TRBJ2-3; D is unclear. V lost 0 bases and J 3 bases, leaving 10 bases between the germline ends. Germline V gives CDR1 LGHNA, CDR2 YNFKEQ. The CDR3 covers 15 residues. CDR3 loop: CASSQEGLGTDTQYF. The CDR3 bases are TGTGCCAGCAGCCAAGAGGGATTAGGGACAGATACGCAGTATTTT.

In its sample, this clone was seen once. V is TRBV5-4 and J is TRBJ2-4; 7 nucleotides line up with TRBD1. After removal of 5 bases from V and 2 bases from J, the junction contained 4 bases not matched to a gene. Germline CDR1 and CDR2: SGHNT and YYREEE (reference sequence). The CDR3 totals 14 residues. DNA of the CDR3: TGTGCCAGCAGTTCGACAGGGACCAAAAACATTCAGTACTTC. Protein sequence: CASSSTGTKNIQYF.

The rearrangement joins TRBV6-5 to TRBJ1-1, with D perhaps TRBD1 (5 bases). The CDR3 contains 14 residues. Deletions cut 6 bases from V and 3 bases from J, with 14 bases between. Germline CDR1 MNHEY, CDR2 SVGAGI. The CDR3 DNA is TGTGCCAGCAGGAGAGAGGCGGGGGACACTGAAGCTTTCTTT. It codes for CASRREAGDTEAFF.

In its sample, this clone was seen once. The V and J genes are TRBV20-1 and TRBJ1-1; D is unresolved. Between the trimmed V and J ends, which lost 2 bases and 8 bases, there was a span of 6 bases. Per germline, CDR1 DFQATT and CDR2 SNEGSKA (reference sequence). The CDR3 is 10 amino acids. CDR3 nucleotides: TGCAGTGCTAGACTTCTGGAAGCTTTCTTT. The encoded protein is CSARLLEAFF.

The sample holds one count of this clone. The chain joins TRBV5-1 to TRBJ2-1; D remains ambiguous. Germline CDR1 reads SGHRS; CDR2 reads YFSETQ. The V and J ends lost 2 bases and 3 bases respectively, with 12 bases between them. The CDR3 consists of 15 residues. Written as DNA, the CDR3 is TGCGCCAGCAGCTTATCCCCATCAAGCTACAATGAGCAGTTCTTC. Translation: CASSLSPSSYNEQFF.

The chain uses TRBV10-3 and TRBJ2-5; no clear D. With 0 bases removed from V and 4 bases from J, the gap between germline ends came to 15 bases. The length of the CDR3 is 16 residues. Germline V gene sequence: CDR1 ENHRY, CDR2 SYGVKD. CDR3 sequence reads: CAISESFGSRTETQYF. CDR3 nucleotides: TGTGCCATCAGTGAGTCGTTTGGGTCTAGGACAGAGACCCAGTACTTC.

V and J are TRBV28 and TRBJ1-5; D perhaps matches TRBD1 (5 bases). V dropped 5 bases and J dropped 5 bases, with 13 bases sitting between them. Germline V lookup: CDR1 MDHEN, CDR2 SYDVKM. There are 14 residues in the CDR3. The DNA for the CDR3 is TGTGCCAGCAGTGGGGGAGGGAGGCATCAGCCCCAGCATTTT. Protein: CASSGGGRHQPQHF.